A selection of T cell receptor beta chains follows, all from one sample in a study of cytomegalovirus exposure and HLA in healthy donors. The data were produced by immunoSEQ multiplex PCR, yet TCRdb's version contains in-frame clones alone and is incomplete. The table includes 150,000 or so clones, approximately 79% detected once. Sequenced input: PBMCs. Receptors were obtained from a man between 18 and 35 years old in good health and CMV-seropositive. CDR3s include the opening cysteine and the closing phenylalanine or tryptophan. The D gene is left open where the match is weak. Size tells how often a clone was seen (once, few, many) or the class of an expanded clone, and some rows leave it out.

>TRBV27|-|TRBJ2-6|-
TGTGCCAGCAGTATCCTTACGCCAGGCTTCGGGGCCAACGTCCTGACTTTC
CASSILTPGFGANVLTF
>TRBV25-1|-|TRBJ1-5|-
TGTGCCAGCAGTGGGGGACACAATCAGCCCCAGCATTTT
CASSGGHNQPQHF
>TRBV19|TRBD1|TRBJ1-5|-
TGTGCCAGTAGTATGGGGACAGAGACGAGGCAGCCCCAGCATTTT
CASSMGTETRQPQHF
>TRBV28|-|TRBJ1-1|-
TGTGCCAGCAGCCCCTACCGTCGCCTGAACACTGAAGCTTTCTTT
CASSPYRRLNTEAFF
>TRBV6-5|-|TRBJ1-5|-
TGTGCCAGCAGTTACGGGGGGGGCAGTCAGCCCCAGCATTTT
CASSYGGGSQPQHF
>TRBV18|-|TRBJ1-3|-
TGTGCCAGCTCACCCCCAGGGATATTCTCTGGAAACACCATATATTTT
CASSPPGIFSGNTIYF
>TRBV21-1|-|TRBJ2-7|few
TGTGCCAGCAGCAGACCCCAGGGGAAGCAGTACTTC
CASSRPQGKQYF
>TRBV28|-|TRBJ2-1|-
TGTGCCAGCACCCCGGGGGGCACATTCAGCCCCCATGAGCAGTTCTTC
CASTPGGTFSPHEQFF
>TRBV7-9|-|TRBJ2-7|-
TGTGCCAGCAGGAGACAGAGCTACGAGCAGTACTTC
CASRRQSYEQYF
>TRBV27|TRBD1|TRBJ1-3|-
TGTGCCAGCATCGACAGGGCCTCTGGAAACACCATATATTTT
CASIDRASGNTIYF
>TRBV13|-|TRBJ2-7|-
TGTGCCAGCAGCTCGTTTCCTTACGAGCAGTACTTC
CASSSFPYEQYF
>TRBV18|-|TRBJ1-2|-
TGTGCCAGCTCACCCGGGACTCAGGACGGCTACACCTTC
CASSPGTQDGYTF
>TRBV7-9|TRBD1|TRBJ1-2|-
TGTGCCAGCAGCTTAGAGGGGGCAGGTGGCTACACCTTC
CASSLEGAGGYTF
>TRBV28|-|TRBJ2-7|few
TGTGCCAGCAGCCCCACAGGGTGGGAGCAGTACTTC
CASSPTGWEQYF
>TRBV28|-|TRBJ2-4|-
TGTGCCAGCAGCCCTCCGGGTCTAGCCAAAAACATTCAGTACTTC
CASSPPGLAKNIQYF
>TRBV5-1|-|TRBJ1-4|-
TGCGCCAGCAGCAGGAGCGGGGGCGTGGGCGAAAAACTGTTTTTT
CASSRSGGVGEKLFF
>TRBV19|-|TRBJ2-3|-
TGTGCCAGTAACCCGGGACTGGGAGATACGCAGTATTTT
CASNPGLGDTQYF
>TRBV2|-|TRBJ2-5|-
TGTGCCAAAGAGGGCGTATCCCAAGAGACCCAGTACTTC
CAKEGVSQETQYF
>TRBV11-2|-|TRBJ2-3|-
TGTGCCAGCAGCATAGCAGCGGCCCTCACAGATACGCAGTATTTT
CASSIAAALTDTQYF
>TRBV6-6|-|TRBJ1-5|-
TGTGCCAGCACGGGGGTGTATAGCAATCAGCCCCAGCATTTT
CASTGVYSNQPQHF
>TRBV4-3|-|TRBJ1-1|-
TGCGCCAGCAGGTGGTCGGGGGGTACTGAAGCTTTCTTT
CASRWSGGTEAFF
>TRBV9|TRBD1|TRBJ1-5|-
TGTGCCAGCAGCGTAGGAGGGGGCCGTCAGCCCCAGCATTTT
CASSVGGGRQPQHF
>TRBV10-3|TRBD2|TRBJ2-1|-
TGTGCCATCAGTGCGGGACTACCCAGGGATGAGCAGTTCTTC
CAISAGLPRDEQFF
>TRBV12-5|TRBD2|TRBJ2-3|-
TGTGCTAGTCGTCGGGAGGGCACAGATACGCAGTATTTT
CASRREGTDTQYF
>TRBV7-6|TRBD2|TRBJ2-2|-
TGTGCCAGCAGCTTAGAGATACTAGCGGGAGATCAGGCCGGGGAGCTGTTTTTT
CASSLEILAGDQAGELFF
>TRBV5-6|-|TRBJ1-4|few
TGTGCCAGCAGCTTGGTCCAGGCGGAGGGGGAAAAACTGTTTTTT
CASSLVQAEGEKLFF
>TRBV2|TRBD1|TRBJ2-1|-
TGTGCCAGCATCAATGAAGAGGGACAGGGGTATAATGAGCAGTTCTTC
CASINEEGQGYNEQFF
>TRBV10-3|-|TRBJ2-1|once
TGTGCCATCAGGGAGGAGGGAGGCGGTTCAGTTGATGAGCAGTTCTTC
CAIREEGGGSVDEQFF
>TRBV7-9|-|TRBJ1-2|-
TGTGCCAGCAGCTTAGGGGCCACGAAAGCTAACTATGGCTACACCTTC
CASSLGATKANYGYTF
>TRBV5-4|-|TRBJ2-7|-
TGTGCCAGCAGCTTGGGGACAGCCGAGCAGTACTTC
CASSLGTAEQYF
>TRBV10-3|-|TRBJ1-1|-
TGTGCCATCAGGGAGGGGGGGTACGTGAACACTGAAGCTTTCTTT
CAIREGGYVNTEAFF
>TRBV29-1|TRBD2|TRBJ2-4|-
TGCAGCGCCGAGCGGGAGGGCAAAAACATTCAGTACTTC
CSAEREGKNIQYF
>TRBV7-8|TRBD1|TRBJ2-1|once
TGTGCCAGCAGCTTCGGGACAGAGTCTTACAATGAGCAGTTCTTC
CASSFGTESYNEQFF
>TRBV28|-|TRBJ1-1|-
TGTGCCAGCAGTCCCCCAGGGGCTTCGACTGAAGCTTTCTTT
CASSPPGASTEAFF
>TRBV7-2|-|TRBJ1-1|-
TGTGCCAGCAGCTTTCCACCCCGACATGGGGCGATGGCTGAAGCTTTCTTT
CASSFPPRHGAMAEAFF
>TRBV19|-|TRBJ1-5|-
TGTGCCAGTAGCCTCCCCCCCCTCGGGGGTAGTACCAATCAGCCCCAGCATTTT
CASSLPPLGGSTNQPQHF
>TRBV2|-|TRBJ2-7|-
TGTGCCAGCAGTGAAGCTGACAGCTCCTACGAGCAGTACTTC
CASSEADSSYEQYF
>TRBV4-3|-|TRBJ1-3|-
TGCGCCAGCAGCCAAGACCCGCAGGGCCCCACCATATATTTT
CASSQDPQGPTIYF
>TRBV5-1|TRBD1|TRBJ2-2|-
TGCGCCAGCAGCCCGAGACAGGGAAAGAACACCGGGGAGCTGTTTTTT
CASSPRQGKNTGELFF
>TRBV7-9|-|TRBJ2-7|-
TGTGCCAGCAGTCTACAGGGTAGGGCCGAGCAGTACTTC
CASSLQGRAEQYF
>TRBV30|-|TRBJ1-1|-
TGTGCCTGGGCGGGGGGGCTCACTGAAGCTTTCTTT
CAWAGGLTEAFF
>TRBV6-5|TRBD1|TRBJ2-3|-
TGTGCCAGCAGTCCCGACAGGGGAAGCACAGATACGCAGTATTTT
CASSPDRGSTDTQYF
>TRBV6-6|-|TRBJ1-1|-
TGTGCCAGCAGGACTTTACAGGGCTCAGCTTTCTTT
CASRTLQGSAFF
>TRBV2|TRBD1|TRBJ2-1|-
TGTGCCAGCAACCCCATGACAGGGAACCCCTTCAATGAGCAGTTCTTC
CASNPMTGNPFNEQFF
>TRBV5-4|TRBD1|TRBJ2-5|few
TGTGCCAGCAGCTTACGGACAGGGGATTTAGGGGAGACCCAGTACTTC
CASSLRTGDLGETQYF
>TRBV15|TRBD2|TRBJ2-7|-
TGTGCCACGAGGCTTACTAGCGGGTTACCATCCTCCTACGAGCAGTACTTC
CATRLTSGLPSSYEQYF
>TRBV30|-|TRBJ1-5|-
TGTGCCTCCCGGGGGGGAGGGAATCAGCCCCAGCATTTT
CASRGGGNQPQHF